The 31 T cell receptor beta chains given below trace back to one sample, sequenced in a study of blood T cells in healthy people across ages. Through a sample-barcoded 5' primer and a J-beta primer mix, a second PCR was run for about 6 to 11 cycles. TCRdb ran MiXCR on the 5' RACE reads and lists one entry per CDR3 protein. The sample yields 1.5 million to 2 million distinct CDR3 sequences, about 35% seen once. Source material: blood. Receptors were obtained from a woman between 25 and 40 years old in good health.

The CDR3 sequence: CASGRQAGNEQFF. DNA of the CDR3: TGTGCCAGCGGAAGACAGGCCGGCAATGAGCAGTTCTTC. J is TRBJ2-1 and V is TRBV12-3 or TRBV12-4; TRBD1 is a possible D gene (6 bases). Deletions cut 8 bases from V and 6 bases from J, with 14 bases between. CDR3 size: 13 residues.

This clonotype was counted a few times. V gene TRBV28 combines with J gene TRBJ2-1; D gene ambiguous. Germline loops: CDR1 MDHEN, CDR2 SYDVKM. V was trimmed by 7 bases and J by 4 bases, leaving 8 bases between them. This CDR3 spans 12 amino acids. The CDR3 DNA is TGTGCCAGCACTGTGAATTACAATGAGCAGTTCTTC. Translated: CASTVNYNEQFF. The full variable domain, with the rest looked up from reference TRBV28 and TRBJ2-1, is DVKVTQSSRYLVKRTGEKVFLECVQDMDHENMFWYRQDPGLGLRLIYFSYDVKMKEKGDIPEGYSVSREKKERFSLILESASTNQTSMYLCASTVNYNEQFFGPGTRLTVL.

In this sample, this clonotype turned up once. The junction does not match germline at one end; this may be a read error. The J gene is TRBJ2-7, the V gene TRBV5-5; possibly TRBD1 or TRBD2 for D (5 bases each). CDR1 is SGHKS, CDR2 YYEKEE, per germline (reference sequence). This CDR3 contains 13 residues. Written as DNA, the CDR3 is TGTGCCAGCACATGGGACCGTTCCTGCGAGCAGTACTTC. This encodes CASTWDRSCEQYF.

The V and J genes are TRBV6-4 and TRBJ2-2; D is possibly TRBD1 (5 bases). V gave up 6 bases and J gave up 8 bases, with 16 bases separating them. There are 14 residues in the CDR3. Per germline, CDR1 MRHNA and CDR2 SNTAGT. CDR3 residues: CASRLSGNSGELFF. As DNA, the CDR3 is TGTGCCAGCAGACTATCAGGGAACTCTGGGGAGCTGTTTTTT.

The chain links TRBV6-6 to TRBJ2-3; no clear D gene. CDR1 is MNHNY, CDR2 SVGAGI, per germline (reference sequence). The ends were cut back, 5 bases at V and 6 bases at J, with 9 bases in the middle. This CDR3 comprises 12 residues. The CDR3 spells CASSPIRDTQYF. The CDR3 DNA reads TGTGCCAGCAGTCCCATCCGGGATACGCAGTATTTT.

V gene TRBV6-1 combines with J gene TRBJ2-6; D remains unclear. Trimming shortened V by 2 bases and J by 0 bases, and 26 bases separated the two germline ends. The CDR3 contains 22 residues. Germline CDR1 and CDR2: MNHNS and SASEGT. CDR3 in amino acids: CASSELYVSRPTSFSGANVLTF. For the CDR3, the DNA is TGTGCCAGCAGTGAACTGTATGTCAGTAGGCCTACCTCTTTCTCTGGGGCCAACGTCCTGACTTTC.

The rearrangement uses TRBV12-3 or TRBV12-4 and TRBJ1-2; the D gene is possibly TRBD1 (5 bases). The V end was cut by 3 bases, the J end by 2 bases, with 10 bases between. The CDR3 runs 14 residues. The CDR3 nucleotides read TGTGCCAGCAGTTTCGGGGGGTTAAACTATGGCTACACCTTC. Encoded protein: CASSFGGLNYGYTF.

This clonotype was counted a few times. The J gene is TRBJ1-5, the V gene TRBV5-6; TRBD1 agrees at 8 bases. With V trimmed by 3 bases and J by 7 bases, 12 bases remained unmatched. Germline values: CDR1 SGHDT, CDR2 YYEEEE. The CDR3 spans 16 residues. CDR3 in DNA: TGTGCCAGCAGCTCTTCCGGGACAGGAGCTGGGCAGCCCCAGCATTTT. Its protein product is CASSSSGTGAGQPQHF.

The CDR3 sequence is CASSQPGVSREGAFF. Here the CDR3 DNA reads TGTGCCAGCAGCCAACCGGGGGTTTCGCGGGAGGGAGCTTTCTTT. The chain has TRBV3-1 and TRBJ1-1; TRBD1 is a possible D gene (5 bases). The germline V gene has CDR1 LGHDT and CDR2 YNNKEL (reference sequence). The CDR3 runs to 15 residues. V lost 2 bases and J lost 10, with 20 bases in between.

As concerns this clonotype: Sequence at one end of the junction differs from germline and may be a read error. The V gene is TRBV7-8, the J gene TRBJ2-7; tentatively, D is TRBD2 (5 bases). There are 16 residues in the CDR3. Germline V CDR1 and CDR2: SGHVS, FQNEAQ. The CDR3 reads CTSSLAIVRYSYEQYF. CDR3 nucleotides: TGTACCAGCAGCTTAGCGATAGTAAGGTACTCCTACGAGCAGTACTTC. Complete variable domain (other parts from reference TRBV7-8 and TRBJ2-7): GAGVSQSPRYKVAKRGQDVALRCDPISGHVSLFWYQQALGQGPEFLTYFQNEAQLDKSGLPSDRFFAERPEGSVSTLKIQRTQQEDSAVYLCTSSLAIVRYSYEQYFGPGTRLTVT.

This clonotype was seen more than once but under ten times. The V gene is TRBV7-8, the J gene TRBJ2-3, with TRBD2 identical over 11 bases. The CDR3 is 17 amino acids. J was trimmed by 2 bases and V by 4 bases; bases with no gene match: 8. Germline V gene sequence: CDR1 SGHVS, CDR2 FQNEAQ. The CDR3 bases are TGTGCCAGCAGCTCCCTCGTAGCGGGGGGGAACACAGATACGCAGTATTTT. Protein: CASSSLVAGGNTDTQYF. Drawing the rest from reference TRBV7-8 and TRBJ2-3, the complete variable domain is GAGVSQSPRYKVAKRGQDVALRCDPISGHVSLFWYQQALGQGPEFLTYFQNEAQLDKSGLPSDRFFAERPEGSVSTLKIQRTQQEDSAVYLCASSSLVAGGNTDTQYFGPGTRLTVL.

This clonotype was seen a handful of times. This chain joins TRBV5-1 and TRBJ1-4, with 10 bases aligning to TRBD1. The germline gives CDR1 SGHRS, CDR2 YFSETQ. J was trimmed by 5 bases and V by 4 bases; bases with no gene match: 11. This CDR3 region has 17 residues. CDR3 in DNA: TGCGCCAGCAGCCCCGGGACAGGGGTCGGAGGGAATGAAAAACTGTTTTTT. As protein: CASSPGTGVGGNEKLFF.

This clonotype was observed a handful of times. The rearrangement links TRBV7-8 to TRBJ2-5; D is possibly TRBD2 (5 bases). CDR1 is SGHVS and CDR2 is FQNEAQ in the germline V gene. The V end lost 1 base, the J end lost 5 bases, and 8 bases lay between the germline ends. CDR3 length equals 13 residues. CDR3 sequence: CASSLDWRETQYF. CDR3 DNA: TGTGCCAGCAGCTTAGACTGGAGGGAGACCCAGTACTTC.

CDR3 in amino acids: CASSLGGARGIYEQYF. The CDR3 coding sequence is TGTGCCAGCAGCTTGGGGGGGGCCCGAGGGATCTACGAGCAGTACTTC. The rearrangement joins TRBV7-8 to TRBJ2-7; a possible D gene is TRBD2 (7 bases). Germline V gives CDR1 SGHVS, CDR2 FQNEAQ. There are 16 residues in the CDR3. Trimming stripped 3 bases from V and 3 bases from J, with 18 bases between. Full variable domain (rest looked up from reference TRBV7-8 and TRBJ2-7): GAGVSQSPRYKVAKRGQDVALRCDPISGHVSLFWYQQALGQGPEFLTYFQNEAQLDKSGLPSDRFFAERPEGSVSTLKIQRTQQEDSAVYLCASSLGGARGIYEQYFGPGTRLTVT.

This clonotype has a handful of counts. The chain joins TRBV5-1 to TRBJ2-2, with D unclear. V lost 2 bases and J 1 base, leaving 6 bases between the germline ends. The CDR3 loop spans 14 amino acids. Germline loops: CDR1 SGHRS, CDR2 YFSETQ. CDR3 in amino acids: CASSFDENTGELFF. The CDR3 DNA reads TGCGCCAGCAGCTTTGACGAGAACACCGGGGAGCTGTTTTTT. The full variable domain, rest sourced from reference TRBV5-1 and TRBJ2-2, is KAGVTQTPRYLIKTRGQQVTLSCSPISGHRSVSWYQQTPGQGLQFLFEYFSETQRNKGNFPGRFSGRQFSNSRSEMNVSTLELGDSALYLCASSFDENTGELFFGEGSRLTVL.

The chain links TRBV4-1 to TRBJ1-2; tentative D call: TRBD1 (6 bases). V gave up 6 bases and J gave up 3 bases, with 14 bases separating them. This CDR3 spans 14 amino acids. In germline, CDR1 is MGHRA, CDR2 YSYEKL. CDR3 bases: TGCGCCAGCAGAGTCCCCGGGGGGCACTATGGCTACACCTTC. Translation gives CASRVPGGHYGYTF.

The V call is TRBV4-1, the J call TRBJ2-5; possibly TRBD1 for D (8 bases). The CDR3 has 16 residues. With 3 bases removed from V and 4 bases from J, the gap between germline ends came to 18 bases. The germline V gene has CDR1 MGHRA and CDR2 YSYEKL. CDR3 amino acids: CASSHQRTGRGETQYF. CDR3 coding DNA: TGCGCCAGCAGCCACCAAAGGACAGGGAGGGGAGAGACCCAGTACTTC.

This chain links TRBV4-1 with TRBJ1-2, with 7 bases matching TRBD1. This CDR3 spans 14 amino acids. CDR1 is MGHRA and CDR2 is YSYEKL in the germline V gene. The J segment lost 6 bases and the V segment lost 3 bases, leaving 7 bases of the junction unmatched. The CDR3 bases are TGCGCCAGCAGCCAGACAGGGATCGGGGATGGCTACACCTTC. Translating gives CASSQTGIGDGYTF.

This clonotype was seen repeatedly, ten times or more. The CDR3 nucleotides read TGTGCCAGCAGCTTGGGACAGGGGGTAGGTGGCTACACCTTC. Translation: CASSLGQGVGGYTF. The chain couples TRBV7-9 to TRBJ1-2; 11 bases match TRBD1. Germline V CDR1 and CDR2: SEHNR, FQNEAQ (reference sequence). V lost 3 bases to trimming and J lost 7 bases; unmatched junction nucleotides: 4. CDR3 size: 14 residues.

This rearrangement joins TRBV24-1 to TRBJ2-1; a weak D match, TRBD2 (5 bases). CDR3 length equals 18 residues. The V gene lost 3 bases and the J gene lost 0 bases, with 17 bases spanning the gap. Germline CDR1 KGHDR, CDR2 SFDVKD. CDR3 protein: CATSDSGATASSYNEQFF. DNA of the CDR3: TGTGCCACCAGTGATAGCGGAGCCACCGCAAGCTCCTACAATGAGCAGTTCTTC.

V usage is TRBV20-1 and J usage is TRBJ2-1, with 9 nucleotides matching TRBD2. In germline, CDR1 is DFQATT, CDR2 SNEGSKA (reference sequence). This CDR3 spans 16 amino acids. With 6 bases clipped from V and 6 bases from J, the junction kept 15 bases outside the gene matches. This CDR3 reads CSARFSFSGSPNEQFF. DNA of the CDR3: TGCAGTGCCCGATTCAGTTTTAGCGGGAGCCCCAATGAGCAGTTCTTC.

The chain is built from TRBV5-5 and TRBJ2-7; a possible D gene is TRBD1 (6 bases). Trimming pared 4 bases from V and 4 bases from J, leaving 12 bases between. Germline CDR1 and CDR2: SGHKS and YYEKEE (reference sequence). The CDR3 has 13 residues. The CDR3 is CASSLPRGYEQYF. CDR3 sequence (DNA): TGTGCCAGCAGCCTACCAAGGGGGTACGAGCAGTACTTC.

The chain joins TRBV20-1 to TRBJ2-5; 10 bases match TRBD2. Germline V gene data show CDR1 as DFQATT and CDR2 as SNEGSKA (reference sequence). V lost 1 base to trimming and J lost 6 bases; unmatched junction nucleotides: 11. This CDR3 contains 16 residues. CDR3 nucleotides: TGCAGTGCTAGAGGGGTTAGCGGGAGGTGGGAGAAGACCCAGTACTTC. As protein: CSARGVSGRWEKTQYF.

This chain links TRBV9 with TRBJ1-1, with D perhaps TRBD1 (6 bases). The germline V gene encodes CDR1 SGDLS and CDR2 YYNGEE. The CDR3 runs 15 residues. Trimming shortened V by 0 bases and J by 0 bases, and 9 bases separated the two germline ends. CDR3 in DNA: TGTGCCAGCAGCGTAGACAGGGTGATGAACACTGAAGCTTTCTTT. This sequence encodes CASSVDRVMNTEAFF.

The CDR3: CASSQRTSGSPEQYF. DNA for the CDR3: TGCGCCAGCAGCCAGAGGACTAGCGGGAGCCCCGAGCAGTACTTC. The V and J genes are TRBV4-1 and TRBJ2-7, with 13 bases fitting TRBD2. Germline V CDR1 and CDR2: MGHRA, YSYEKL. V shed 3 bases and J 6 bases; nucleotides not matched to a gene: 5. The CDR3 runs to 15 residues.

This clonotype has ten or more counts. The chain uses TRBV4-1 and TRBJ1-2, with D possibly matching TRBD1 (6 bases). The germline V and J ends were trimmed by 1 base and 4 bases, with 16 bases remaining between them. Germline loops: CDR1 MGHRA, CDR2 YSYEKL. CDR3 length: 16 amino acids. The CDR3 protein is CASSQGWGAQGYGYTF. CDR3 nucleotides: TGCGCCAGCAGCCAAGGGTGGGGGGCGCAGGGCTATGGCTACACCTTC.

This clonotype was recorded a few times. The rearrangement joins TRBV5-6 to TRBJ1-1, with D possibly being TRBD1 (6 bases). Germline loops: CDR1 SGHDT, CDR2 YYEEEE. The CDR3 length is 16 residues. V was cut by 3 bases and J by 4 bases, with 19 bases left in between. The CDR3 DNA follows: TGTGCCAGCAGCTCGGGACCCAACAGGGTAGGCACTGAAGCTTTCTTT. Translated, it gives CASSSGPNRVGTEAFF.

This rearrangement joins TRBV2 to TRBJ2-3, with D tentatively TRBD2 (5 bases). V was clipped by 5 bases and J by 1 base, with 19 bases between them. The CDR3 is 17 amino acids. CDR1 and CDR2 from the germline V gene are SNHLY and FYNNEI. CDR3: CASSTDWGMVGTDTQYF. The DNA for the CDR3 is TGTGCCAGCAGTACGGACTGGGGTATGGTTGGCACAGATACGCAGTATTTT.

The chain combines TRBV5-5 with TRBJ1-1; perhaps TRBD1 as D (5 bases). Germline V gives CDR1 SGHKS, CDR2 YYEKEE (reference sequence). The CDR3 is 16 residues long. Trimming cost V 1 base and J 1 base, with 14 bases left between them. CDR3 in amino acids: CASSLFEGVKNTEAFF. The CDR3 coding sequence is TGTGCCAGCAGCTTGTTCGAAGGGGTTAAGAACACTGAAGCTTTCTTT.

Worth noting for this clonotype: One end of the junction does not line up with germline, which may come from a read error. The chain joins TRBV2 to TRBJ1-6; 8 positions match TRBD1. In germline, CDR1 is SNHLY, CDR2 FYNNEI. The CDR3 is made up of 15 amino acids. CDR3 nucleotides: TGTGCCAGCAGTGACGGACAGGGAAATAATTCGCCCCTCCACTTT. This gives the protein CASSDGQGNNSPLHF. The whole variable domain, remainder taken from reference TRBV2 and TRBJ1-6, is EPEVTQTPSHQVTQMGQEVILRCVPISNHLYFYWYRQILGQKVEFLVSFYNNEISEKSEIFDDQFSVERPDGSNFTLKIRSTKLEDSAMYFCASSDGQGNNSPLHFGNGTRLTVT.

The chain is built from TRBV5-1 and TRBJ2-1, with D possibly being TRBD1 or TRBD2 (5 bases each). V lost 4 bases and J 6 bases, leaving 17 bases between the germline ends. Germline lookup yields CDR1 SGHRS and CDR2 YFSETQ. This CDR3 is built from 15 residues. The CDR3 region is CASSPGTPGRNEQFF. The CDR3 DNA reads TGCGCCAGCAGCCCAGGGACGCCGGGCCGCAATGAGCAGTTCTTC.